The sequence of this TCR beta chain was determined in a study of blood T cell repertoires in COVID-19. This clone appeared once. Authors' methods: For nucleated cells, counts were estimated from reference gene primer amplification. Using immunoSEQ multiplex PCR, the repertoire was profiled, and TCRdb retains in-frame clones only, with some absent. V and J calls and clone size are as listed in that table; D and trimming were resolved from the DNA. The data hold around 130,000 clones, with just under 85% observed a single time. Germline assignment: CDR1 MNHEY and CDR2 SVGAGI. The trim removed 6 bases at V and 4 bases at J, leaving 9 bases unmatched. The CDR3 runs to 15 residues.

The clonotype comes from a woman between 45 and 60 years old with acute COVID-19. This chain uses TRBV6-5 with TRBJ2-7; TRBD1 aligns across 10 bases. What was sequenced was PBMCs or T cells enriched from blood (not recorded which). CDR3 sequence: CASRKDRGQAYEQYF. DNA of the CDR3: TGTGCCAGCAGGAAAGACAGGGGGCAGGCGTACGAGCAGTACTTC.